The rows below give T cell receptor beta chains drawn from one sample of a study of Ad26.COV2.S vaccination and SARS-CoV-2 variants. The table came from immunoSEQ multiplex PCR; TCRdb's copy has only in-frame clones and leaves some out. The sample includes approximately 480,000 clones, around 88% of them seen just once. The sample here was peripheral blood, taken in a trial of Ad26.COV2.S vaccine versus placebo. Receptors originate from a person between 18 and 65 years old who received the Ad26.COV2.S COVID-19 vaccine or a placebo. Each CDR3 is given with its conserved first and last residue. D genes are given only for firm matches. Clone size, where shown, is once, few, many, or a class for clones that have expanded.

v_call	d_call	j_call	clone_size	cdr3_aa	cdr3_nt
TRBV5-1	.	TRBJ1-1	.	CASSLQGPHTVGGTEAFF	TGCGCCAGCAGCCTGCAGGGACCTCATACGGTGGGGGGCACTGAAGCTTTCTTT
TRBV12-2	.	TRBJ1-5	.	CASRLAGDREFEPQHF	TGTGCAAGTCGCTTAGCGGGGGACAGGGAGTTTGAGCCCCAGCATTTT
TRBV19	TRBD2	TRBJ2-1	.	CASRRTSGSLDNEQFF	TGTGCCAGTAGACGGACTAGCGGGAGTTTGGACAATGAGCAGTTCTTC
TRBV5-1	TRBD1	TRBJ1-1	.	CASSSSGGTGGGSTEAFF	TGCGCCAGCAGCTCCTCCGGCGGGACAGGGGGCGGAAGCACTGAAGCTTTCTTT
TRBV5-6	TRBD2	TRBJ2-7	few	CASSKGLAGFYEQYF	TGTGCCAGCAGCAAGGGACTAGCGGGGTTCTACGAGCAGTACTTC
TRBV3-1/TRBV3-2	.	TRBJ2-7	.	CASSPSSYEQYF	TGTGCCAGCAGCCCTAGCTCCTACGAGCAGTACTTC
TRBV19	TRBD1	TRBJ2-1	.	CASSPRGTGLYNEQFF	TGTGCCAGTAGCCCTAGGGGGACAGGGTTGTACAATGAGCAGTTCTTC
TRBV19	.	TRBJ2-7	few	CASSIDRDYEQYF	TGTGCCAGTAGTATAGACAGGGACTACGAGCAGTACTTC
TRBV1	.	TRBJ1-1	.	CTLDRGSTTEAFF	TGCACCCTGGACAGGGGATCCACCACTGAAGCTTTCTTT
TRBV7-8	.	TRBJ2-2	once	CASSLGRFANTGELFF	TGTGCCAGCAGCTTAGGCAGGTTCGCGAACACCGGGGAGCTGTTTTTT
TRBV29-1	TRBD1	TRBJ1-2	many	CSGTGQGPSGYTF	TGCAGCGGTACGGGACAGGGCCCCTCCGGCTACACCTTC
TRBV7-9	.	TRBJ2-2	.	CASSLGGANTGELFF	TGTGCCAGCAGCTTGGGAGGAGCGAACACCGGGGAGCTGTTTTTT
TRBV9	TRBD2	TRBJ2-1	.	CASSSGLAGGSLGSEQFF	TGTGCCAGCAGCTCGGGACTAGCGGGAGGGTCATTAGGGAGTGAGCAGTTCTTC
TRBV7-3	.	TRBJ2-2	.	CASSPAPVIVGTGELFF	TGTGCCAGCAGCCCGGCCCCTGTGATAGTCGGGACCGGGGAGCTGTTTTTT
TRBV9	TRBD2	TRBJ2-1	.	CASSATGRQTQRTSGSSYNEQFF	TGTGCCAGCAGCGCGACAGGCCGCCAAACTCAGAGGACTAGCGGGAGCTCCTACAATGAGCAGTTCTTC
TRBV28	.	TRBJ1-1	.	CASSKTGFNTEAFF	TGTGCCAGCAGTAAAACAGGGTTTAACACTGAAGCTTTCTTT
TRBV28	.	TRBJ1-2	.	CASSELGVYGYTF	TGTGCCAGCAGTGAGTTGGGGGTCTATGGCTACACCTTC
TRBV19	.	TRBJ1-5	.	CASSILTDQPQHF	TGTGCCAGTAGTATTTTGACGGACCAGCCCCAGCATTTT
TRBV11-2	.	TRBJ2-1	.	CASTRSWLRQPYNEQFF	TGTGCCAGCACCCGCAGCTGGTTAAGACAGCCCTACAATGAGCAGTTCTTC
TRBV2	.	TRBJ2-1	.	CASRLRTALHNEQFF	TGTGCCAGCAGGTTAAGAACGGCCCTACACAATGAGCAGTTCTTC